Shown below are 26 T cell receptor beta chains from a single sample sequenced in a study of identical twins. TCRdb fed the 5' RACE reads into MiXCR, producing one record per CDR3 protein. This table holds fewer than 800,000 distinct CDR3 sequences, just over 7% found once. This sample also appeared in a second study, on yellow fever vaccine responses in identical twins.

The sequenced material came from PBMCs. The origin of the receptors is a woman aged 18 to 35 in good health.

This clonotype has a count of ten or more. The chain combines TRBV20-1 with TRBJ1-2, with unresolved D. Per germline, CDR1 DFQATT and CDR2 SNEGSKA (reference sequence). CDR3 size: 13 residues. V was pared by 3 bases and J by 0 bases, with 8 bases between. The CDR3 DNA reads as TGCAGTGCTAGGTGGGAAGCTAACTATGGCTACACCTTC. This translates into CSARWEANYGYTF.

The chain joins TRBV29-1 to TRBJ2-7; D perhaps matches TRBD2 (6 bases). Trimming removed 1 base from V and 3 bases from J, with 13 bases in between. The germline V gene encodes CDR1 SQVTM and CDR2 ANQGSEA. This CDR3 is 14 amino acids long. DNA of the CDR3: TGCAGCGTTGAAGTTCCGGGAGAGGTCTACGAGCAGTACTTC. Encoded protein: CSVEVPGEVYEQYF.

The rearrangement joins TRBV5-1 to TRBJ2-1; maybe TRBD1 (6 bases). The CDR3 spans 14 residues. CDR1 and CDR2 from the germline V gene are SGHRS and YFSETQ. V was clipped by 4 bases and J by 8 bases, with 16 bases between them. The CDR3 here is CASSVTSRGDEQFF. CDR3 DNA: TGCGCCAGCAGCGTTACGTCCAGGGGTGATGAGCAGTTCTTC.

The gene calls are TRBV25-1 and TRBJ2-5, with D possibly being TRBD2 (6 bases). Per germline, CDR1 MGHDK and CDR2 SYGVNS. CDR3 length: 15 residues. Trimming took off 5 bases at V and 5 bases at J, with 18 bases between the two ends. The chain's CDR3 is CASSYGTQFPETQYF. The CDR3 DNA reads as TGTGCCAGCAGTTACGGGACTCAATTCCCCGAGACCCAGTACTTC.

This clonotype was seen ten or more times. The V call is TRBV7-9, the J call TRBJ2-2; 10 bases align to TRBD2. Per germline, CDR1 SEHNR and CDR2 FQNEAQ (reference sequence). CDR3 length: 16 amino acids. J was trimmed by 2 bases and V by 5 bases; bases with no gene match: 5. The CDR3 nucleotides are TGTGCCAGCAGCACCGGGACTAGCGCAAACACCGGGGAGCTGTTTTTT. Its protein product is CASSTGTSANTGELFF.

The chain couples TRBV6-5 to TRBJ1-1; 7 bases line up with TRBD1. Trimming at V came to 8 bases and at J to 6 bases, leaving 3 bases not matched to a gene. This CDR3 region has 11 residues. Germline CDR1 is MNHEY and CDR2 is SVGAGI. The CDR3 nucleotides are TGTGCCAGCTCAGGGGGGTCTGAAGCTTTCTTT. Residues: CASSGGSEAFF.

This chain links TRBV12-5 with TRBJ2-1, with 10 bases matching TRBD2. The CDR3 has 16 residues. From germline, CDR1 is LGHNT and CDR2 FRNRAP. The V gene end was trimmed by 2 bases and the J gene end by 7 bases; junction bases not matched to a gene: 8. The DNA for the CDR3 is TGTGCTAGTGGTTTGTGGTTAGCGGGAGGCGGGAATGAGCAGTTCTTC. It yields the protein CASGLWLAGGGNEQFF.

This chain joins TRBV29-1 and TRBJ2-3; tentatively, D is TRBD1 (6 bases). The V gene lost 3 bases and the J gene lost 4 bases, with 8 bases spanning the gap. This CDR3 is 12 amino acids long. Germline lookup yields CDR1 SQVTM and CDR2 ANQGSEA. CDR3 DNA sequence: TGCAGCGTTGACTGGGGGCCAGATACGCAGTATTTT. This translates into CSVDWGPDTQYF.

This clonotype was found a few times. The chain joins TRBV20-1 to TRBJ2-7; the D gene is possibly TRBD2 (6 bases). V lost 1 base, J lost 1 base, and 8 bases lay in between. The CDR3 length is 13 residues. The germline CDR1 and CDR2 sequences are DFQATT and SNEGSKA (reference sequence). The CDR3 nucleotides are TGCAGTGCTAGAGGGGACTTATCCTACGAGCAGTACGTC. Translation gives CSARGDLSYEQYV.

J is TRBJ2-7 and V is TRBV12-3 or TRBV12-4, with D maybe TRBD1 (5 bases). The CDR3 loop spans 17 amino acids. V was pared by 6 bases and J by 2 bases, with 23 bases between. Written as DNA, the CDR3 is TGTGCCAGCAGCCCGAATTTCAGGGCCTACAGCCCCTACGAGCAGTACTTC. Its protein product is CASSPNFRAYSPYEQYF.

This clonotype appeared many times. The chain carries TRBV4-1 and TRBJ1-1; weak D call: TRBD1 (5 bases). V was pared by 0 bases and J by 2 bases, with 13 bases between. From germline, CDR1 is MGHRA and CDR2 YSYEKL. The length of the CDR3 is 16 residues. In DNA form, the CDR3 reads TGCGCCAGCAGCCAAGATTCCGGGAGGGGTAACACTGAAGCTTTCTTT. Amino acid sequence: CASSQDSGRGNTEAFF.

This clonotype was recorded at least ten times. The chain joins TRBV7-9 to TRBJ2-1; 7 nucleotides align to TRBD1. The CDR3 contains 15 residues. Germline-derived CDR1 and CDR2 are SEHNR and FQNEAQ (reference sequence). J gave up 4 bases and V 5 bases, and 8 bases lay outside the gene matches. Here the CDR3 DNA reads TGTGCCAGCAGCCCTCCGGGACAGCTTTACAATGAGCAGTTCTTC. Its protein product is CASSPPGQLYNEQFF.

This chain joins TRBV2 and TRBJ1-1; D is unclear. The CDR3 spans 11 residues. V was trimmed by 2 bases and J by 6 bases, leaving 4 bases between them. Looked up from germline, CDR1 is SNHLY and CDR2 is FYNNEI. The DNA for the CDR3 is TGTGCCAGCAGTGAATTGTCTGAAGCTTTCTTT. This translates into CASSELSEAFF.

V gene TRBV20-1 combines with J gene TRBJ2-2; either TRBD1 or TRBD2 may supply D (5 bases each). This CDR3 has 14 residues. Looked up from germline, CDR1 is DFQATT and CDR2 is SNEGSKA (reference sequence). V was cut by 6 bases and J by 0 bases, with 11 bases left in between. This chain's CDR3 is CSATGTPNTGELFF. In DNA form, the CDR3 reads TGCAGTGCAACCGGGACCCCGAACACCGGGGAGCTGTTTTTT.

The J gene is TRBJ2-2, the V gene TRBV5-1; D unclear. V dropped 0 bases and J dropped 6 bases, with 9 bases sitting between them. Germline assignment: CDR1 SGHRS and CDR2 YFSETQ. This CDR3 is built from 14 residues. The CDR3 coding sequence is TGCGCCAGCAGCTTGGCCTGGGGATCCGGGGAGCTGTTTTTT. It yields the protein CASSLAWGSGELFF.

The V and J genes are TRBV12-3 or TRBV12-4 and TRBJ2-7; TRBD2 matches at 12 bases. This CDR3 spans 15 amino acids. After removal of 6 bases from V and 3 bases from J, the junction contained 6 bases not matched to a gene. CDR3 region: CASSPSSGRGYEQYF. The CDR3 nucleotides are TGTGCCAGCAGCCCCTCTAGCGGGAGGGGCTACGAGCAGTACTTC.

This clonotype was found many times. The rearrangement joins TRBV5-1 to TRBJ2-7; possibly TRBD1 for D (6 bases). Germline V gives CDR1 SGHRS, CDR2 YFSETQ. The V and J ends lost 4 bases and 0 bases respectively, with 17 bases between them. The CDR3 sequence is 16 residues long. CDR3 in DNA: TGCGCCAGCAGCGCCAGAACGGGACACCCCTCCTACGAGCAGTACTTC. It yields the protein CASSARTGHPSYEQYF.

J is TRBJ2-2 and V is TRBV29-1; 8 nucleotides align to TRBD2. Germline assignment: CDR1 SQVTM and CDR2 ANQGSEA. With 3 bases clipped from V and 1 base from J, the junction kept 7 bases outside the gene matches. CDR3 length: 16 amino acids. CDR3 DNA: TGCAGCGTTGATGGGCTAGCGGGTCGGAACACCGGGGAGCTGTTTTTT. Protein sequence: CSVDGLAGRNTGELFF.

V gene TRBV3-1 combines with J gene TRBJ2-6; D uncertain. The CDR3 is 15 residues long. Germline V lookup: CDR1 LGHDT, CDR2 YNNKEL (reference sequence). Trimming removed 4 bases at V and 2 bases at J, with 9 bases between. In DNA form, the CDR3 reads TGTGCCAGCAGCCCCCCTCCCCCTGGGGCCAACGTCCTGACTTTC. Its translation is CASSPPPPGANVLTF.

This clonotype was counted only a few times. CDR3 amino acids: CASRKGSWASGQETQYF. CDR3 DNA sequence: TGTGCCAGCAGAAAAGGGTCGTGGGCTAGCGGCCAAGAGACCCAGTACTTC. The chain combines TRBV11-2 with TRBJ2-5; 7 positions agree with TRBD2. This CDR3 is built from 17 residues. Germline values: CDR1 SGHAT, CDR2 FQNNGV. V trimming: 6 bases; J trimming: 1 base; junction bases outside the gene matches: 14.

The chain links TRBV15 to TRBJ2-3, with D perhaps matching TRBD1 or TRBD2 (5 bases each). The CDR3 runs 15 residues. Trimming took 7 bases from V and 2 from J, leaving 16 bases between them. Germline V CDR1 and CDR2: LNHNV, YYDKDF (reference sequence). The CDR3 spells CATKPSHGTTDTQYF. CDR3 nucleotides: TGTGCCACCAAGCCCTCCCACGGGACCACAGATACGCAGTATTTT. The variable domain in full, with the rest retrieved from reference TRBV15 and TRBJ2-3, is DAMVIQNPRYQVTQFGKPVTLSCSQTLNHNVMYWYQQKSSQAPKLLFHYYDKDFNNEADTPDNFQSRRPNTSFCFLDIRSPGLGDTAMYLCATKPSHGTTDTQYFGPGTRLTVL.

The CDR3 spells CATSDRDIYNEQFF. As DNA, the CDR3 is TGTGCCACCAGTGACCGGGACATATACAATGAGCAGTTCTTC. This rearrangement joins TRBV24-1 to TRBJ2-1, with a possible D match to TRBD1 (6 bases). Germline V gene data show CDR1 as KGHDR and CDR2 as SFDVKD. V gave up 4 bases and J gave up 4 bases, with 10 bases separating them. The CDR3 has 14 amino acids.

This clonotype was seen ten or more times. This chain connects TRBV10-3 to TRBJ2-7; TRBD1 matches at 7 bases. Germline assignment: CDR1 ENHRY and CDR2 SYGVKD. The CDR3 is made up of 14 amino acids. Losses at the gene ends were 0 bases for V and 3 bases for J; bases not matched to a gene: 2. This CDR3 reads CAISESAGGYEQYF. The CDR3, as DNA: TGTGCCATCAGTGAGTCAGCAGGGGGCTACGAGCAGTACTTC.

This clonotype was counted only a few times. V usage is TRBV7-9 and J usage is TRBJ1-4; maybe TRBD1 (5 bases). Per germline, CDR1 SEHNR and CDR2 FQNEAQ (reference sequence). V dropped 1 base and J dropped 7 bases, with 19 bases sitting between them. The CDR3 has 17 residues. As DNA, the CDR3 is TGTGCCAGCAGCTTAGGGATCCCTGCAGGGATAAGTGAAAAACTGTTTTTT. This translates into CASSLGIPAGISEKLFF.

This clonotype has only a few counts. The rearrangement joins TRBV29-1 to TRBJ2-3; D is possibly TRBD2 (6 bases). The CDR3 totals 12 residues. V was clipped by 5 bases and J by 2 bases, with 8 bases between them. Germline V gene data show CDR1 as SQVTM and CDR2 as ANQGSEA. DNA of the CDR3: TGCAGCGTTAGGACTAACACAGATACGCAGTATTTT. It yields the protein CSVRTNTDTQYF.

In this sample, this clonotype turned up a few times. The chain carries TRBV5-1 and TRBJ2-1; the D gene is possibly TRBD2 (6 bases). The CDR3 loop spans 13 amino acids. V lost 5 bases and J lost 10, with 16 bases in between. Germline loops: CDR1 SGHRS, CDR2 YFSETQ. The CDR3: CASRTGTGGEQFF. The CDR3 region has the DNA TGCGCCAGCAGAACGGGAACCGGAGGGGAGCAGTTCTTC.